The clone carrying this T cell receptor (beta chain) was seen only a few times. This sample was taken from a study of blood T cell repertoires in COVID-19. About the research overall: PBMCs, B-cell-depleted T cells, or T cells provided the cDNA or gDNA that made up the material.

V shed 4 bases, J shed 0 bases, and the junction held 6 bases outside the gene matches. The germline CDR1 and CDR2 sequences are MDHEN and SYDVKM. This CDR3 contains 16 residues. In the original processing: The authors estimated nucleated cell counts from reference gene primer amplification. Data came from immunoSEQ multiplex PCR; TCRdb stores just in-frame clones and leaves some out. That table is the source of V, J and clone size, and D and trimming were worked out from the DNA. Among fewer than 500,000 clones listed, 75% to 90% were seen once. The recovered donors of Cohort 3 showed two negative PCRs, clearance, or symptom resolution.

This clonotype was obtained from a man between 25 and 39 years old who had recovered from COVID-19. The specimen was PBMCs or T cells enriched from blood (not recorded which). The J gene is TRBJ2-5, the V gene TRBV28, with 9 bases that match TRBD1. The CDR3 protein is CASSYDRGTYQETQYF. In DNA, the CDR3 is TGTGCCAGCAGTTACGACAGGGGGACGTACCAAGAGACCCAGTACTTC.